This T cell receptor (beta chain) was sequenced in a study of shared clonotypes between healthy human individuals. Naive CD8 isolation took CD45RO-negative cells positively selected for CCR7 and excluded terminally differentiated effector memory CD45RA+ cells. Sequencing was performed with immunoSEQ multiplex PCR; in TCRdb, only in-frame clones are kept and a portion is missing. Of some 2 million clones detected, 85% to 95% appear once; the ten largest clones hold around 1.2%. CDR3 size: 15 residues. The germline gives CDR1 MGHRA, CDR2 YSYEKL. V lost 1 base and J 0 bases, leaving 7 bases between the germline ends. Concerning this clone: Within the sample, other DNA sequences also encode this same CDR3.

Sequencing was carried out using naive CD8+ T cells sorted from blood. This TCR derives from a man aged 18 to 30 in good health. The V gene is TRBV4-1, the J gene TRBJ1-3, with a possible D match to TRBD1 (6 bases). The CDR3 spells CASSQVGGSGNTIYF. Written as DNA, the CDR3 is TGCGCCAGCAGCCAAGTAGGGGGCTCTGGAAACACCATATATTTT.